Below are 27 T cell receptor beta chains sequenced from a single sample in a study of T cells after posttransplantation cyclophosphamide (dated by TCRdb to between 2015 and 2016). Viable CD3+CD4+ or CD3+CD8+ cells that were CCR7+CD45RA+CD45RO-CD95-CD27+CD28+ were classified as naive T cells. The receptor library was made with the immunoSEQ multiplex PCR assay. TCRdb carries this immuneACCESS record with in-frame sequences only. Its versions omit some clonotypes, under half of them owing to an unresolved V gene in the studies checked, with the rest unexplained. This sample gives 25,000 to 40,000 clones in total; 91% of them show up just once. The ten largest clones add up to around 0.096% of the sample. Sample: naive CD4+ T cells sorted from blood. The origin of the receptors is a man between 25 and 39 years old in good health and a related stem cell transplant donor.

V and J are TRBV9 and TRBJ2-3; tentative D call: TRBD2 (5 bases). From germline, CDR1 is SGDLS and CDR2 YYNGEE. Trimming stripped 2 bases from V and 5 bases from J, with 18 bases between. CDR3 length equals 16 residues. CDR3 residues: CASSVDSRGVLDTQYF. DNA for the CDR3: TGTGCCAGCAGCGTGGACTCCCGCGGTGTTTTAGATACGCAGTATTTT.

This chain links TRBV28 with TRBJ1-5; D possibly corresponds to TRBD1 (6 bases). CDR1 is MDHEN and CDR2 is SYDVKM in the germline V gene. This CDR3 has 16 residues. Deletions cut 6 bases from V and 2 bases from J, with 17 bases between. The CDR3 loop reads CASSRGGAGGNQPQHF. CDR3 in DNA: TGTGCCAGCAGCCGAGGGGGGGCAGGTGGCAATCAGCCCCAGCATTTT. The full variable domain, completed using reference TRBV28 and TRBJ1-5, is DVKVTQSSRYLVKRTGEKVFLECVQDMDHENMFWYRQDPGLGLRLIYFSYDVKMKEKGDIPEGYSVSREKKERFSLILESASTNQTSMYLCASSRGGAGGNQPQHFGDGTRLSIL.

This clone was detected a few times. The V and J genes are TRBV5-1 and TRBJ1-2; the match to TRBD1 covers 10 bases. Germline V gene lookup returns CDR1 SGHRS and CDR2 YFSETQ. V lost 0 bases, J lost 4 bases, and 3 bases stayed unmatched. The CDR3 is 15 amino acids. The CDR3 DNA reads TGCGCCAGCAGCTTGGATGGGACAGGGGCCTATGGCTACACCTTC. It encodes CASSLDGTGAYGYTF.

The chain joins TRBV6-1 to TRBJ1-6; 8 positions match TRBD1. The CDR3 has 14 residues. Germline CDR1 MNHNS, CDR2 SASEGT. The V gene end was trimmed by 5 bases and the J gene end by 6 bases; junction bases not matched to a gene: 3. CDR3 in DNA: TGTGCCAGCAGTTTACAGGGGGGTAATTCACCCCTCCACTTT. Translating it yields CASSLQGGNSPLHF.

J is TRBJ2-2 and V is TRBV7-8; 8 bases are a match to TRBD2. Germline V gene lookup returns CDR1 SGHVS and CDR2 FQNEAQ. The CDR3 loop spans 18 amino acids. J lost 1 base, V lost 5 bases, and 12 bases had no gene match. CDR3 residues: CASSPRLLRGENTGELFF. In nucleotides, the CDR3 is TGTGCCAGCAGCCCCCGTCTTTTGCGGGGGGAGAACACCGGGGAGCTGTTTTTT.

This chain links TRBV29-1 with TRBJ2-5; maybe TRBD1 (6 bases). V lost 3 bases to trimming and J lost 4 bases, with 12 bases between them. CDR3 length: 13 amino acids. In germline, CDR1 is SQVTM, CDR2 ANQGSEA. CDR3: CSVDGQGRETQYF. CDR3 bases: TGCAGCGTTGATGGGCAGGGGCGAGAGACCCAGTACTTC.

The chain joins TRBV5-1 to TRBJ2-2; D remains ambiguous. Germline CDR1 SGHRS, CDR2 YFSETQ. The CDR3 runs to 14 residues. V lost 4 bases, J lost 2 bases, and 9 bases lay in between. The chain's CDR3 is CASSPLPNTGELFF. In DNA form, the CDR3 reads TGCGCCAGCAGCCCCCTCCCTAACACCGGGGAGCTGTTTTTT.

The V gene is TRBV2, the J gene TRBJ1-2, with D possibly matching TRBD1 (5 bases). The CDR3 contains 13 residues. CDR1 and CDR2 from the germline V gene are SNHLY and FYNNEI. Trimming took 2 bases from V and 4 from J, leaving 8 bases between them. The CDR3, as DNA: TGTGCCAGCAGTGAACTGGGGGGCTATGGCTACACCTTC. This sequence encodes CASSELGGYGYTF.

This rearrangement joins TRBV4-1 to TRBJ2-1; 13 bases agree with TRBD2. CDR3 size: 16 residues. V gave up 4 bases and J gave up 8 bases; unmatched junction bases: 8. Germline V CDR1 and CDR2: MGHRA, YSYEKL. The CDR3 DNA reads TGCGCCAGCAGCCTTCTCACTAGCGGGGGGGCTTATGAGCAGTTCTTC. It yields the protein CASSLLTSGGAYEQFF.

This rearrangement joins TRBV6-5 to TRBJ2-7; 9 positions agree with TRBD1. V shed 7 bases, J shed 2 bases, and the junction held 6 bases outside the gene matches. Germline V gene data show CDR1 as MNHEY and CDR2 as SVGAGI. This CDR3 contains 14 residues. For the CDR3, the DNA is TGTGCCAGCAAAGTGGGACAGGGCACCTACGAGCAGTACTTC. This sequence encodes CASKVGQGTYEQYF.

The chain carries TRBV4-1 and TRBJ1-5; 7 nucleotides align to TRBD1. The germline CDR1 and CDR2 sequences are MGHRA and YSYEKL. Germline trimming cut 4 bases from V and 2 bases from J; bases unmatched to any gene: 8. The CDR3 is 16 residues long. CDR3 nucleotide sequence: TGCGCCAGCAGCCTTGGAGGGGGCTTGGGCAATCAGCCCCAGCATTTT. It translates to CASSLGGGLGNQPQHF.

The J gene is TRBJ2-5, the V gene TRBV25-1; D ambiguous. The germline V gene has CDR1 MGHDK and CDR2 SYGVNS. The CDR3 loop spans 14 amino acids. The V gene lost 3 bases and the J gene lost 2 bases, with 10 bases spanning the gap. The CDR3 DNA follows: TGTGCCAGCAGTGACACACAGATTCAAGAGACCCAGTACTTC. Translated: CASSDTQIQETQYF.

The chain joins TRBV6-1 to TRBJ1-1; a possible D gene is TRBD1 (5 bases). CDR1 and CDR2 from the germline V gene are MNHNS and SASEGT. The V end was cut by 4 bases, the J end by 10 bases, with 22 bases between. The CDR3 totals 15 residues. As DNA, the CDR3 is TGTGCCAGCAGTGCTATTGGGACTCACCTAGGAGGAGCTTTCTTT. Encoded protein: CASSAIGTHLGGAFF.

This chain connects TRBV7-2 to TRBJ2-7; TRBD1 agrees at 7 bases. With V trimmed by 5 bases and J by 9 bases, 10 bases remained unmatched. Germline assignment: CDR1 SGHTA and CDR2 FQGNSA. This CDR3 spans 13 amino acids. The CDR3 loop reads CASSRQGGARQYF. For the CDR3, the DNA is TGTGCCAGCAGCCGACAAGGGGGCGCAAGGCAGTACTTC.

The V gene is TRBV5-1, the J gene TRBJ1-1; tentative D call: TRBD1 (6 bases). This CDR3 region has 13 residues. CDR1 SGHRS and CDR2 YFSETQ come from the germline V gene. V was pared by 4 bases and J by 11 bases, with 18 bases between. Written as DNA, the CDR3 is TGCGCCAGCAGCGCCCCCGGACAGAGTGTGGCTTTCTTT. Amino acids: CASSAPGQSVAFF.

The V and J genes are TRBV6-5 and TRBJ2-7, with 9 bases aligning to TRBD1. The germline gives CDR1 MNHEY, CDR2 SVGAGI. The CDR3 consists of 14 residues. The V and J ends lost 5 bases and 3 bases, in that order; junction bases with no gene match: 5. The CDR3 coding sequence is TGTGCCAGCAGTACCCGGGACAGGGACTACGAGCAGTACTTC. The encoded protein is CASSTRDRDYEQYF.

The V and J genes are TRBV6-1 and TRBJ1-5; 9 nucleotides agree with TRBD1. The CDR3 is made up of 14 amino acids. Trimming took 8 bases from V and 5 from J; bases not matched to a gene: 7. CDR1 MNHNS and CDR2 SASEGT come from the germline V gene. This CDR3 reads CASGTGPPDQPQHF. CDR3 in DNA: TGTGCCAGCGGGACAGGGCCCCCGGATCAGCCCCAGCATTTT.

The rearrangement links TRBV4-2 to TRBJ1-1; 7 bases align to TRBD1. Looked up from germline, CDR1 is LGHNA and CDR2 is YNFKEQ. After removal of 3 bases from V and 7 bases from J, the junction contained 29 bases not matched to a gene. The CDR3 runs to 21 residues. The DNA for the CDR3 is TGTGCCAGCAGCCATCTTCACCCTCCCGAGGGGGCGGCCCGATCGGAGAGTGAAGCTTTCTTT. Translating it yields CASSHLHPPEGAARSESEAFF.

This sequence joins TRBV7-7 and TRBJ1-4; D remains unclear. The CDR3 spans 15 residues. V dropped 1 base and J dropped 4 bases, with 10 bases sitting between them. Germline-derived CDR1 and CDR2 are SSHAT and FNYEAQ (reference sequence). CDR3 nucleotides: TGTGCCAGCAGCTTAGTCTCCGGGATTAATGAAAAACTGTTTTTT. Translating gives CASSLVSGINEKLFF.

The rearrangement links TRBV6-5 to TRBJ1-1, with a weak D call TRBD1 (5 bases). Trimming stripped 2 bases from V and 4 bases from J, with 14 bases between. The CDR3 has 15 amino acids. Germline CDR1 and CDR2: MNHEY and SVGAGI. CDR3 residues: CASSYGAARRTEAFF. CDR3 DNA sequence: TGTGCCAGCAGTTACGGGGCTGCGAGACGCACTGAAGCTTTCTTT.

CDR3: CASSLELAGSHGNEQFF. The CDR3, as DNA: TGTGCCAGCAGCTTAGAACTAGCGGGGTCCCATGGCAATGAGCAGTTCTTC. This chain connects TRBV7-9 to TRBJ2-1; 10 bases are shared with TRBD2. The germline CDR1 and CDR2 sequences are SEHNR and FQNEAQ (reference sequence). The length of the CDR3 is 17 residues. The V gene end was trimmed by 1 base and the J gene end by 6 bases; junction bases not matched to a gene: 9.

This chain joins TRBV7-9 and TRBJ2-3, with a possible D match to TRBD1 (6 bases). CDR3 length: 16 residues. V lost 2 bases to trimming and J lost 1 base, with 13 bases between them. Per germline, CDR1 SEHNR and CDR2 FQNEAQ (reference sequence). The chain's CDR3 is CASSLLQGQRTDTQYF. DNA of the CDR3: TGTGCCAGCAGCTTATTACAGGGCCAACGCACAGATACGCAGTATTTT.

J is TRBJ2-7 and V is TRBV11-1; TRBD1 agrees at 7 bases. Per germline, CDR1 SGHAT and CDR2 FQDESV (reference sequence). Unmatched junction bases numbered 2, after V lost 5 bases and J lost 1 base. CDR3 length equals 13 residues. The CDR3 nucleotides read TGTGCCAGCAGCCCGGGACAGTCCTACGAGCAGTACTTC. As protein: CASSPGQSYEQYF.

The chain links TRBV7-2 to TRBJ1-1; D ambiguous. V was clipped by 4 bases and J by 1 base, with 7 bases between them. Germline CDR1 SGHTA, CDR2 FQGNSA. The CDR3 sequence is 13 residues long. The chain's CDR3 is CASSWRENTEAFF. The CDR3, as DNA: TGTGCCAGCAGCTGGAGGGAGAACACTGAAGCTTTCTTT.

The chain uses TRBV2 and TRBJ2-1; 10 bases line up with TRBD1. J gave up 8 bases and V 6 bases, and 10 bases lay outside the gene matches. The CDR3 runs 15 residues. CDR1 SNHLY and CDR2 FYNNEI come from the germline V gene. The CDR3, as DNA: TGTGCCAGCAGCGTAGACAGGGGGCCCCAACATGAGCAGTTCTTC. Its protein is CASSVDRGPQHEQFF. Using reference TRBV2 and TRBJ2-1 for the parts outside the CDR3, the full variable domain is EPEVTQTPSHQVTQMGQEVILRCVPISNHLYFYWYRQILGQKVEFLVSFYNNEISEKSEIFDDQFSVERPDGSNFTLKIRSTKLEDSAMYFCASSVDRGPQHEQFFGPGTRLTVL.

The V call is TRBV5-8, the J call TRBJ1-5, with a possible D match to TRBD1 (5 bases). The germline V gene has CDR1 SGHTS and CDR2 YDEGEE. The CDR3 spans 15 residues. The V end was cut by 4 bases, the J end by 0 bases, with 11 bases between. Here the CDR3 DNA reads TGTGCCAGCAGCCCCGGCAGGGTTAGCAATCAGCCCCAGCATTTT. It yields the protein CASSPGRVSNQPQHF.

V usage is TRBV4-1 and J usage is TRBJ1-2, with D possibly TRBD1 on 6 matching bases. This CDR3 has 16 amino acids. CDR1 and CDR2 from the germline V gene are MGHRA and YSYEKL. Trimming pared 1 base from V and 0 bases from J, leaving 12 bases between. CDR3 residues: CASSQAGGRANYGYTF. CDR3 sequence (DNA): TGCGCCAGCAGCCAAGCGGGGGGCAGAGCTAACTATGGCTACACCTTC.